This TCR beta chain was obtained from a study of PD-L1 blockade in urothelial cancer. Study-wide results and limits: Prediction of better survival came from below-median pretreatment blood TCR clonality.

Sequenced by immunoSEQ multiplex PCR; TCRdb stores in-frame clones only, minus some. Here the sample spans over 65,000 clones, 90% being singletons. Germline CDR1 MNHNY, CDR2 SVGAGI (reference sequence). The V gene end was trimmed by 5 bases and the J gene end by 4 bases; junction bases not matched to a gene: 11. CDR3 length: 15 amino acids. Time point reported: pretreatment peripheral blood. The diagnosis in patients was locally advanced or metastatic urothelial carcinoma. This clone has only one observation. Its antigen is currently unknown. This sequence was found in a man between 70 and 80 years old with urothelial cancer. The sequences come from PBMCs, collected around atezolizumab (anti-PD-L1) treatment. The chain joins TRBV6-6 to TRBJ2-7; 7 bases line up with TRBD1. The CDR3 nucleotides read TGTGCCAGCAGTAGGAACAGGGGCACCTCTTACGAGCAGTACTTC. It is translated as CASSRNRGTSYEQYF.